The next 3 T cell receptor beta chains were all read from a single sample in a study of CD8 T cells in ankylosing spondylitis. Study outcomes and limitations: The study identified a TCR beta motif of roughly eight highly homologous variants that appeared characteristic of ankylosing spondylitis blood.

TCRdb called the 5' RACE reads again in MiXCR, with one record for every CDR3 protein. The sample contains 750,000 to 850,000 distinct CDR3 sequences, roughly 12% of which appear only once. No cognate antigen is known for these TCRs. Sequencing was carried out using blood, either unsorted or a sorted T cell fraction (not recorded which). The receptors shown here come from a male donor with ankylosing spondylitis.

This chain joins TRBV15 and TRBJ2-7; D unresolved. Germline assignment: CDR1 LNHNV and CDR2 YYDKDF (reference sequence). V was trimmed by 3 bases and J by 0 bases, leaving 9 bases between them. The CDR3 has 14 amino acids. CDR3 coding DNA: TGTGCCACCAGCAGCCGGGTGTTCTCCTACGAGCAGTACTTC. Translated: CATSSRVFSYEQYF.

In its sample, this clonotype was seen a few times. This sequence joins TRBV6-6 and TRBJ2-5; D gene ambiguous. This CDR3 contains 11 residues. CDR1 MNHNY and CDR2 SVGAGI come from the germline V gene (reference sequence). Trimming stripped 10 bases from V and 4 bases from J, with 10 bases between. The DNA for the CDR3 is TGTGCCACTGCGTCCTCAGAGACCCAGTACTTC. Translating gives CATASSETQYF.

This clonotype was detected a few times. This sequence joins TRBV27 and TRBJ2-3; D remains unclear. V was pared by 2 bases and J by 1 base, with 4 bases between. The CDR3 is made up of 13 amino acids. The germline V gene encodes CDR1 MNHEY and CDR2 SMNVEV (reference sequence). The CDR3 loop reads CASSLKRTDTQYF. The CDR3 bases are TGTGCCAGCAGTTTAAAACGCACAGATACGCAGTATTTT.